These T cell receptor beta chains were read from a single sample in a study of regulatory T cells in long-lasting Graves disease. Each CDR3 protein gets one entry after TCRdb re-called the multiplex PCR reads with MiXCR. This repertoire shows roughly 500,000 distinct CDR3 sequences, around 13% found once; its top ten account for roughly 8.9%. This sample also appeared in a second study, on T cells in Graves' hyperthyroidism and ophthalmopathy.

This material consisted of peripheral blood mononuclear cells (PBMCs), taken at new diagnosis, from a patient treated with antithyroid drugs. The receptors originated from a woman in her thirties with Graves disease. Both conserved end residues are part of each CDR3. Each record gives: J gene, V gene, D gene, clone size, CDR3 DNA, CDR3 protein. The D gene is left open where the match is weak. Where a row states a size, it is once, few, many or the class of an expanded clone; other rows omit it.

j_gene: TRBJ1-6
v_gene: TRBV12-3/TRBV12-4
d_gene: TRBD1
abundance: few
CDR3nt: TGTGCCAGCAGTTTAGCCCAGGGGGGTCATTCACCCCTCCACTTT
CDR3aa: CASSLAQGGHSPLHF

j_gene: TRBJ1-4
v_gene: TRBV19
d_gene: .
abundance: many
CDR3nt: TGTGCCAGTAGTATAGATGGCGAGGAAAAACTGTTTTTT
CDR3aa: CASSIDGEEKLFF

j_gene: TRBJ2-2
v_gene: TRBV28
d_gene: .
abundance: many
CDR3nt: TGTGCCAGCATCCCCCCAGGGGACACCGGGGAGCTGTTTTTT
CDR3aa: CASIPPGDTGELFF

j_gene: TRBJ2-1
v_gene: TRBV20-1
d_gene: TRBD1
abundance: many
CDR3nt: TGCAGTGCTAGCCCCCTCAGGGGGACCTCCTACAATGAGCAGTTCTTC
CDR3aa: CSASPLRGTSYNEQFF

j_gene: TRBJ2-3
v_gene: TRBV11-2
d_gene: .
abundance: many
CDR3nt: TGTGCCAGCAGCTTCGGGGGCCATGTCTCATCTAGCACAGATACGCAGTATTTT
CDR3aa: CASSFGGHVSSSTDTQYF

j_gene: TRBJ1-1
v_gene: TRBV20-1
d_gene: .
abundance: many
CDR3nt: TGCAGTGGACACCTGAACACTGAAGCTTTCTTT
CDR3aa: CSGHLNTEAFF

j_gene: TRBJ2-1
v_gene: TRBV6-1
d_gene: TRBD2
abundance: few
CDR3nt: TGTGCCAGCAGAGGGACTAGCGGGAGTTTTGAGCAGTTCTTC
CDR3aa: CASRGTSGSFEQFF

j_gene: TRBJ2-7
v_gene: TRBV5-1
d_gene: TRBD1
abundance: .
CDR3nt: TGTGCCAGCAGCGTAGGGGACAGCGATTCCTACGAGCAGTACTTC
CDR3aa: CASSVGDSDSYEQYF

j_gene: TRBJ1-4
v_gene: TRBV5-6
d_gene: TRBD1
abundance: many
CDR3nt: TGTGCCAGCAGCTTGGCGGGGGACAGGGGTACAACTAATGAAAAACTGTTTTTT
CDR3aa: CASSLAGDRGTTNEKLFF

j_gene: TRBJ1-6
v_gene: TRBV2
d_gene: .
abundance: many
CDR3nt: TGTGCCAGCAGGGGGGAGGCTTCACCCCTCCACTTT
CDR3aa: CASRGEASPLHF

j_gene: TRBJ2-2
v_gene: TRBV11-2
d_gene: TRBD1
abundance: .
CDR3nt: TGTGCCAGCAGCTTAGGAGCCGGGACAGGGGCCACCGGGGAGCTGTTTTTT
CDR3aa: CASSLGAGTGATGELFF

j_gene: TRBJ2-2
v_gene: TRBV7-8
d_gene: TRBD2
abundance: .
CDR3nt: TGTGCCAGCAGCCCTAGCGGGAGGAACACCGGGGAGCTGTTTTTT
CDR3aa: CASSPSGRNTGELFF

j_gene: TRBJ2-7
v_gene: TRBV28
d_gene: .
abundance: few
CDR3nt: TGTGCCAGCAGTTTTCTCGGACAAGGGATAGGAGGGCAGTACTTC
CDR3aa: CASSFLGQGIGGQYF

j_gene: TRBJ2-4
v_gene: TRBV4-1
d_gene: .
abundance: few
CDR3nt: TGCGCCAGCAGCCAACCAGCCCGGGCTAGAGGAAACATTCAGTACTTC
CDR3aa: CASSQPARARGNIQYF

j_gene: TRBJ1-2
v_gene: TRBV7-9
d_gene: .
abundance: many
CDR3nt: TGTGCCAGCAGCATCGGGACCATCTATGGCTACACCTTC
CDR3aa: CASSIGTIYGYTF

j_gene: TRBJ2-5
v_gene: TRBV4-3
d_gene: TRBD2
abundance: .
CDR3nt: TGCGCCAGCAGTGTGCTACTAGCGGGAGAGGAGACCCAGTACTTC
CDR3aa: CASSVLLAGEETQYF

j_gene: TRBJ2-7
v_gene: TRBV6-2/TRBV6-3
d_gene: .
abundance: .
CDR3nt: TGTGCCAGCACCTCCCCGGGCCTGGGGAATACCGAGCAGTACTTC
CDR3aa: CASTSPGLGNTEQYF

j_gene: TRBJ1-6
v_gene: TRBV30
d_gene: .
abundance: few
CDR3nt: TGTGCCCGGGGGACCTCGGTCTCCTCACCCCTCCACTTT
CDR3aa: CARGTSVSSPLHF

j_gene: TRBJ2-3
v_gene: TRBV4-1
d_gene: .
abundance: few
CDR3nt: TGCGCCAGCAGCCAAGGGGGTCTTCCCGGAGATACGCAGTATTTT
CDR3aa: CASSQGGLPGDTQYF

j_gene: TRBJ1-1
v_gene: TRBV7-8
d_gene: .
abundance: .
CDR3nt: TGTGCCAGCAGCTCGAGGGACACTGAAGCTTTCTTT
CDR3aa: CASSSRDTEAFF

j_gene: TRBJ2-1
v_gene: TRBV9
d_gene: .
abundance: .
CDR3nt: TGTGCCAGCAGCGTAGATTATGAGCAGTTCTTC
CDR3aa: CASSVDYEQFF

j_gene: TRBJ1-2
v_gene: TRBV19
d_gene: .
abundance: many
CDR3nt: TGTGCCAGTAGTATACGTCTGGGCTACACCTTC
CDR3aa: CASSIRLGYTF

j_gene: TRBJ2-4
v_gene: TRBV20-1
d_gene: .
abundance: few
CDR3nt: TGCAGTGCTAGAGTGGGCTCCAACATTCAGTACTTC
CDR3aa: CSARVGSNIQYF

j_gene: TRBJ1-1
v_gene: TRBV2
d_gene: .
abundance: many
CDR3nt: TGTGCCAGCAGTGAAGCGCTTACGGTTGCTACTGAAGCTTTCTTT
CDR3aa: CASSEALTVATEAFF

j_gene: TRBJ1-2
v_gene: TRBV7-2
d_gene: .
abundance: many
CDR3nt: TGTGCCAGCAGCTTAGCTAAGGGGGGCTATGGCTACACCTTC
CDR3aa: CASSLAKGGYGYTF

j_gene: TRBJ1-2
v_gene: TRBV10-3
d_gene: .
abundance: many
CDR3nt: TGTGCCATCAGACCGACAGGTCCTAATAACTATGGCTACACCTTC
CDR3aa: CAIRPTGPNNYGYTF

j_gene: TRBJ2-1
v_gene: TRBV28
d_gene: .
abundance: many
CDR3nt: TGTGCCAGCAGAATCCGAGGGCTGGCCTACAATGAGCAGTTCTTC
CDR3aa: CASRIRGLAYNEQFF

j_gene: TRBJ2-3
v_gene: TRBV11-2
d_gene: TRBD2
abundance: many
CDR3nt: TGTGCCAGCAGCTTTAGCGGGGGGACAGATACGCAGTATTTT
CDR3aa: CASSFSGGTDTQYF

j_gene: TRBJ2-1
v_gene: TRBV4-1
d_gene: .
abundance: few
CDR3nt: TGCGCCAGCAGCTATGGACTCCCAGAAAGGTCCTACAATGAGCAGTTCTTC
CDR3aa: CASSYGLPERSYNEQFF

j_gene: TRBJ2-5
v_gene: TRBV7-9
d_gene: TRBD2
abundance: many
CDR3nt: TGTGCCAGCAGCGCATTAAAACTAGCGGCCCCTTGGACCCAGTACTTC
CDR3aa: CASSALKLAAPWTQYF

j_gene: TRBJ1-2
v_gene: TRBV28
d_gene: .
abundance: many
CDR3nt: TGTGCCAGCAGTCCCAATCCGGACGGACGGTGGGGCTACACCTTC
CDR3aa: CASSPNPDGRWGYTF

j_gene: TRBJ1-3
v_gene: TRBV9
d_gene: .
abundance: many
CDR3nt: TGTGCCAGCAGCGTAGGAGGCGAATCTGGAAACACCATATATTTT
CDR3aa: CASSVGGESGNTIYF

j_gene: TRBJ1-1
v_gene: TRBV11-3
d_gene: TRBD1
abundance: .
CDR3nt: TGTGCCAGCAGATACCCACAGGGGCCGAACACTGAAGCTTTCTTT
CDR3aa: CASRYPQGPNTEAFF

j_gene: TRBJ2-2
v_gene: TRBV4-3
d_gene: .
abundance: many
CDR3nt: TGCGCCAGCAGCCAAGATGATCGGAGGGAGGTTCCCGGGGAGCTGTTTTTT
CDR3aa: CASSQDDRREVPGELFF

j_gene: TRBJ1-5
v_gene: TRBV19
d_gene: .
abundance: .
CDR3nt: TGTGCCAGTAGTATAGGCGGCCGAGGACTACAGCCCCAGCATTTT
CDR3aa: CASSIGGRGLQPQHF

j_gene: TRBJ1-3
v_gene: TRBV15
d_gene: .
abundance: many
CDR3nt: TGTGCCACCAGCCTGGTTCACTCTGGAAACACCATATATTTT
CDR3aa: CATSLVHSGNTIYF

j_gene: TRBJ2-3
v_gene: TRBV2
d_gene: .
abundance: many
CDR3nt: TGTGCCAGCAGGCTCCTCACGGGACGGGCAGATACGCAGTATTTT
CDR3aa: CASRLLTGRADTQYF